The 15 T cell receptor beta chains given below trace back to one sample, sequenced in a study of shared clonotypes between healthy human individuals. Sequenced by immunoSEQ multiplex PCR; TCRdb stores in-frame clones only, minus some. This table has about 730,000 clones, 55% to 75% appearing once. The specimen was memory CD4+ T cells sorted from blood. Subset in this sample: CD45RA-negative fraction. These TCRs come from a woman in her 30s in good health.

In its sample, this clone was seen a few times. The chain links TRBV15 to TRBJ1-5, with D maybe TRBD1 (6 bases). The germline gives CDR1 LNHNV, CDR2 YYDKDF (reference sequence). This CDR3 comprises 16 residues. V lost 4 bases to trimming and J lost 2 bases, with 15 bases between them. DNA of the CDR3: TGTGCCACCAGCAAGATGACAGGTGGGGGCAATCAGCCCCAGCATTTT. Protein sequence: CATSKMTGGGNQPQHF. Looking up the rest from reference TRBV15 and TRBJ1-5 gives the full variable domain: DAMVIQNPRYQVTQFGKPVTLSCSQTLNHNVMYWYQQKSSQAPKLLFHYYDKDFNNEADTPDNFQSRRPNTSFCFLDIRSPGLGDTAMYLCATSKMTGGGNQPQHFGDGTRLSIL.

This clone was detected a few times. The chain links TRBV5-1 to TRBJ1-2; a possible D gene is TRBD1 (5 bases). The CDR3 contains 13 residues. Germline V CDR1 and CDR2: SGHRS, YFSETQ. Trimming removed 3 bases at V and 8 bases at J, with 14 bases between. The CDR3 DNA follows: TGCGCCAGCAGCTCCCAGGGACTGGAGGGCTACACCTTC. Its protein is CASSSQGLEGYTF.

V gene TRBV9 combines with J gene TRBJ2-5, with 14 bases identical to TRBD2. CDR3 size: 17 residues. The germline gives CDR1 SGDLS, CDR2 YYNGEE. V gave up 3 bases and J gave up 3 bases; unmatched junction bases: 7. CDR3 DNA sequence: TGTGCCAGCAGCGGTGGGGCGGGACTAGCGGGAGAAGAGACCCAGTACTTC. Translated: CASSGGAGLAGEETQYF.

This clone was counted between two and nine times. This chain links TRBV6-5 with TRBJ1-4; TRBD1 matches 8 bases. The CDR3 extends over 15 amino acids. CDR1 and CDR2 (germline): MNHEY, SVGAGI. The V segment lost 6 bases and the J segment 3 bases; nucleotides outside the gene matches: 6. CDR3 protein: CASRSGTGPNEKLFF. CDR3 bases: TGTGCCAGCAGGTCCGGGACAGGACCTAATGAAAAACTGTTTTTT.

With respect to this clone: The identical CDR3 is also encoded by other nucleotide sequences in the sample. The chain carries TRBV5-1 and TRBJ2-1, with 8 bases lining up with TRBD2. V shed 2 bases and J 2 bases; nucleotides not matched to a gene: 3. Germline V CDR1 and CDR2: SGHRS, YFSETQ. The CDR3 loop spans 15 amino acids. CDR3 loop: CASSFTSGAYNEQFF. The CDR3 DNA follows: TGCGCCAGCAGCTTCACTAGCGGAGCCTACAATGAGCAGTTCTTC.

A remark on this clone: Germline and junction disagree at one end, which may indicate a read error. V usage is TRBV19 and J usage is TRBJ2-1, with D hard to call. Per the germline V gene, CDR1 is LNHDA and CDR2 is SQIVND (reference sequence). The CDR3 is 11 residues long. The DNA for the CDR3 is TGTGCCAGTAGGATAGACGGGGAGCAGTTCTTC. Amino acid sequence: CASRIDGEQFF.

The chain couples TRBV5-4 to TRBJ2-1, with D perhaps matching TRBD1 (7 bases). The CDR3 contains 15 residues. V was cut by 4 bases and J by 0 bases, with 11 bases left in between. CDR1 and CDR2 from the germline V gene are SGHNT and YYREEE (reference sequence). CDR3 amino acids: CASSARGDSYNEQFF. DNA for the CDR3: TGTGCCAGCAGCGCCAGGGGGGACTCCTACAATGAGCAGTTCTTC.

The chain uses TRBV19 and TRBJ2-1, with D possibly matching TRBD1 (6 bases). The CDR3 covers 11 residues. Trimming took off 11 bases at V and 15 bases at J, with 20 bases between the two ends. Germline assignment: CDR1 LNHDA and CDR2 SQIVND (reference sequence). The chain's CDR3 is CASWGRARWFF. As DNA, the CDR3 is TGTGCCTCATGGGGGCGGGCCCGCTGGTTCTTC.

This chain joins TRBV5-1 and TRBJ1-2; no clear D gene. Trimming took off 3 bases at V and 4 bases at J, with 16 bases between the two ends. Germline assignment: CDR1 SGHRS and CDR2 YFSETQ. The CDR3 runs to 15 residues. This CDR3 is CASSSGSLPSYGYTF. As DNA, the CDR3 is TGCGCCAGCAGCTCAGGAAGCCTCCCTAGCTATGGCTACACCTTC.

This clone was seen more than once but under ten times. The sample carries other DNA sequences with the same CDR3. The J gene is TRBJ2-4, the V gene TRBV10-2, with 12 bases lining up with TRBD2. V lost 2 bases and J lost 0; bases outside the gene matches: 5. Germline V lookup: CDR1 WSHSY, CDR2 SAAADI. CDR3 size: 18 residues. The CDR3 sequence: CASSERLAGDLAKNIQYF. The CDR3 DNA follows: TGCGCCAGCAGTGAGCGACTAGCGGGAGACTTAGCCAAAAACATTCAGTACTTC.

This chain joins TRBV7-3 and TRBJ2-1; D unresolved. The CDR3 consists of 15 residues. CDR1 is SGHTA, CDR2 FQGTGA, per germline. With 4 bases removed from V and 1 base from J, the gap between germline ends came to 11 bases. The CDR3 sequence is CASSYVADSYNEQFF. CDR3 in DNA: TGTGCCAGCAGCTACGTGGCGGATTCCTACAATGAGCAGTTCTTC.

V usage is TRBV10-3 and J usage is TRBJ2-7, with 7 bases matching TRBD1. Germline CDR1 and CDR2: ENHRY and SYGVKD. V was pared by 10 bases and J by 2 bases, with 11 bases of the junction left unmatched. The CDR3 has 14 residues. The CDR3 protein is CATTSGTDTYEQYF. Written as DNA, the CDR3 is TGTGCCACCACAAGTGGGACAGACACCTACGAGCAGTACTTC.

The gene calls are TRBV7-9 and TRBJ2-1; D not certain. The CDR3 loop spans 15 amino acids. With 6 bases removed from V and 1 base from J, the gap between germline ends came to 13 bases. Germline CDR1 reads SEHNR; CDR2 reads FQNEAQ (reference sequence). The DNA for the CDR3 is TGTGCCAGCAGACGATCGGGCCCGTCCTACAATGAGCAGTTCTTC. Translated: CASRRSGPSYNEQFF. Full variable domain (rest looked up from reference TRBV7-9 and TRBJ2-1): DTGVSQNPRHKITKRGQNVTFRCDPISEHNRLYWYRQTLGQGPEFLTYFQNEAQLEKSRLLSDRFSAERPKGSFSTLEIQRTEQGDSAMYLCASRRSGPSYNEQFFGPGTRLTVL.

This chain links TRBV27 with TRBJ2-1; 9 nucleotides align to TRBD1. V was clipped by 3 bases and J by 4 bases; unmatched bases: 7. Germline V lookup: CDR1 MNHEY, CDR2 SMNVEV (reference sequence). The CDR3 loop spans 16 amino acids. CDR3 region: CASSFRDRVVYNEQFF. The DNA for the CDR3 is TGTGCCAGCAGTTTCCGGGACAGGGTGGTATACAATGAGCAGTTCTTC.

The V call is TRBV19, the J call TRBJ2-7; 8 nucleotides align to TRBD2. Germline V CDR1 and CDR2: LNHDA, SQIVND (reference sequence). V shed 6 bases and J 6 bases; nucleotides not matched to a gene: 10. The CDR3 extends over 14 amino acids. The CDR3 nucleotides are TGTGCCAGTAGGCGACCGGGACTAGTAGGCGAGCAGTACTTC. It codes for CASRRPGLVGEQYF.